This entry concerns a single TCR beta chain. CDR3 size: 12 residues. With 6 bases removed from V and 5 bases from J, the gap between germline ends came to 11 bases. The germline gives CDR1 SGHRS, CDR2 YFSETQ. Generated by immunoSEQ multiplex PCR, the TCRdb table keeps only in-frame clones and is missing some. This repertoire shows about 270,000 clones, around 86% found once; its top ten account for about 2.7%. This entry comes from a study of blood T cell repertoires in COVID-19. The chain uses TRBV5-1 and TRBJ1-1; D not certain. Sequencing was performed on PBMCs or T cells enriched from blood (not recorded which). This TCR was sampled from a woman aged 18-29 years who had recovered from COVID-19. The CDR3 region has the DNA TGCGCCAGCAAAGGAGGGCGAACTGAAGCTTTCTTT. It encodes CASKGGRTEAFF.